The 14 T cell receptor beta chains below come from one sample, sequenced in a study of T cells in localized non-small cell lung cancer. The repertoire was sequenced with immunoSEQ multiplex PCR; TCRdb's copy has only in-frame clones and lacks some. This sample has about 40,000 clones, with around 85% found just once. Source: peripheral blood, taken before any cancer treatment. These receptors all stem from a man aged 40-75 years with stage I lung adenocarcinoma.

The chain's CDR3 is CASSTGQAGQETQYF. The CDR3 DNA reads as TGTGCCAGCAGTACTGGGCAGGCCGGACAAGAGACCCAGTACTTC. The J gene is TRBJ2-5, the V gene TRBV28; D call uncertain. Germline V CDR1 and CDR2: MDHEN, SYDVKM. V was clipped by 5 bases and J by 2 bases, with 15 bases between them. The CDR3 has 15 amino acids.

In DNA, the CDR3 is TGTGCCAGCTCACTTGGAGGGGGCTACGAGCAGTACTTC. Translating it yields CASSLGGGYEQYF. The V call is TRBV18, the J call TRBJ2-5; D is possibly TRBD1 or TRBD2 (6 bases each). The J call may be mistaken, given a closer DNA end match to TRBJ2-7. Germline CDR1 and CDR2: KGHSH and LQKENI. This CDR3 has 13 amino acids.

This chain links TRBV28 with TRBJ2-5; TRBD1 is a possible D gene (5 bases). The tail of the sequence fits TRBJ2-7 better, so the J call may be wrong. CDR3 length: 16 amino acids. Germline V gene sequence: CDR1 MDHEN, CDR2 SYDVKM. CDR3 in amino acids: CASRSSAGFPFYEQYF. The CDR3 coding sequence is TGTGCCAGCAGATCGTCCGCAGGGTTCCCTTTTTACGAGCAGTACTTC.

This chain links TRBV7-6 with TRBJ2-5; unclear D gene. V was cut by 5 bases and J by 5 bases, with 15 bases left in between. This CDR3 has 14 amino acids. Looked up from germline, CDR1 is SGHVS and CDR2 is FNYEAQ. This chain's CDR3 is CASSPRPVGETQYF. The CDR3 nucleotides are TGTGCCAGCAGCCCCCGACCAGTAGGCGAGACCCAGTACTTC.

The chain combines TRBV4-2 with TRBJ1-5; D unclear. V lost 7 bases and J lost 4, with 11 bases in between. Germline values: CDR1 LGHNA, CDR2 YNFKEQ. The CDR3 has 13 amino acids. CDR3 DNA: TGTGCCAGCACCCAGAACGGGAATCAGCCCCAGCATTTT. Residues: CASTQNGNQPQHF.

This chain connects TRBV28 to TRBJ1-2; 8 bases are shared with TRBD1. This CDR3 is 16 amino acids long. V was clipped by 5 bases and J by 2 bases; unmatched bases: 10. CDR1 is MDHEN, CDR2 SYDVKM, per germline. CDR3 in amino acids: CASSARTGRGNYGYTF. The CDR3 region has the DNA TGTGCCAGCAGTGCCCGGACAGGGAGGGGGAACTATGGCTACACCTTC.

The V and J genes are TRBV9 and TRBJ2-2, with TRBD2 matching over 12 bases. This CDR3 is built from 16 residues. CDR1 and CDR2 from the germline V gene are SGDLS and YYNGEE. After removal of 4 bases from V and 6 bases from J, the junction contained 7 bases not matched to a gene. CDR3 DNA: TGTGCCAGCAGCACGACTAGCGGGAGTTTCCCCGGGGAGCTGTTTTTT. This encodes CASSTTSGSFPGELFF.

This clone was observed a single time. The chain couples TRBV9 to TRBJ2-5; TRBD1 matches at 7 bases. With V trimmed by 0 bases and J by 1 base, 0 bases remained unmatched. The CDR3 is 14 amino acids. The germline V gene encodes CDR1 SGDLS and CDR2 YYNGEE. The CDR3 loop reads CASSVGDSQETQYF. In nucleotides, the CDR3 is TGTGCCAGCAGCGTAGGGGACAGCCAAGAGACCCAGTACTTC.

The V call is TRBV27, the J call TRBJ2-7; TRBD2 matches 8 bases. Germline V gene data show CDR1 as MNHEY and CDR2 as SMNVEV (reference sequence). The CDR3 is 17 residues long. V dropped 5 bases and J dropped 4; count of bases not matched to a gene: 16. Here the CDR3 DNA reads TGTGCCAGCAGTCCTTCCCCCCAGATGGGACTAGTTTACGAGCAGTACTTC. Its protein product is CASSPSPQMGLVYEQYF.

The chain employs TRBV7-9 and TRBJ2-7; D is perhaps TRBD1 or TRBD2 (5 bases each). The germline V gene has CDR1 SEHNR and CDR2 FQNEAQ (reference sequence). V shed 0 bases and J shed 0 bases, with 6 bases lying between them. This CDR3 is built from 14 residues. CDR3 DNA sequence: TGTGCCAGCAGCTTAGCGGGGGACTCCTACGAGCAGTACTTC. Translation gives CASSLAGDSYEQYF.

The chain carries TRBV7-9 and TRBJ1-5; unclear D gene. Trimming took 4 bases from V and 6 from J, leaving 7 bases between them. Germline V CDR1 and CDR2: SEHNR, FQNEAQ (reference sequence). This CDR3 is 12 amino acids long. This CDR3 reads CASSSASQPQHF. The DNA for the CDR3 is TGTGCCAGCAGCTCCGCATCTCAGCCCCAGCATTTT.

The V gene is TRBV19, the J gene TRBJ2-7, with TRBD2 matching over 8 bases. The junction had 11 bases not matched to a gene; V was cut back by 5 bases and J by 5 bases. This CDR3 spans 15 amino acids. Germline loops: CDR1 LNHDA, CDR2 SQIVND (reference sequence). The CDR3 nucleotides are TGTGCCAGTAGTCCCTCGACGGGAGGGCCTAACGAGCAGTACTTC. Encoded protein: CASSPSTGGPNEQYF.

The chain recombines TRBV4-2 with TRBJ2-7, with TRBD1 matching 8 bases. Germline trimming cut 0 bases from V and 4 bases from J; bases unmatched to any gene: 8. CDR1 is LGHNA and CDR2 is YNFKEQ in the germline V gene. The length of the CDR3 is 16 residues. This CDR3 reads CASSQDLGGTGYEQYF. DNA for the CDR3: TGTGCCAGCAGCCAAGATCTAGGCGGGACAGGATACGAGCAGTACTTC.

The chain has TRBV5-6 and TRBJ2-1; TRBD2 is a possible D gene (6 bases). The V end was cut by 3 bases, the J end by 0 bases, with 13 bases between. CDR1 and CDR2 from the germline V gene are SGHDT and YYEEEE. This CDR3 region has 16 residues. The CDR3 nucleotides are TGTGCCAGCAGCTCTATGGACTACTCCTCCTACAATGAGCAGTTCTTC. Amino acid sequence: CASSSMDYSSYNEQFF.